Here is one T cell receptor beta chain with its context. Its antigen remains unidentified. Germline and junction disagree at one end, which may indicate a read error. This specimen comes from a study of tumor and adjacent non-tumor tissue in lung cancer (dated by TCRdb to 2016 to 2019). Regarding the study in general: The cohort included 12 adenocarcinoma, 2 squamous cell carcinoma and 1 small cell lung cancer patients. Bulk TCRbeta repertoires were compared between lung tumor tissue and matched distant non-tumor lung tissue obtained from over 13 lung cancer patients. Sequencing produced more than 100,000,000 productive TCRbeta reads in total, an average of approximately 3.9 million reads per sample. Among the roughly 15 patients, ages ranged from roughly 31 to 80 years, 10 were men and 5 were women, and disease was TNM stage I to III. TCRbeta CDR3 sequencing was performed on roughly 27 paired specimens, with one tumor sample and one normal lung sample collected per patient. Paper-wide results and their limitations: Peripheral blood was not sequenced, so blood TCRbeta repertoires were not examined in the lung cancer patients of the study. The sequencing platform is not named in the methods, and unique molecular identifiers are not mentioned. A significantly larger cumulative share of the repertoire was made up by the top 100 clones in normal lung than in tumor tissue. TCR diversity (inverse Simpson) was significantly higher in tumor than in normal lung tissue (approximately 440 vs 150, P = 0.0075, Mann-Whitney U test). With only roughly 14 patients in the cohort, the authors noted that larger samples and more detailed clinical data are needed. Significantly higher TCR diversity was found in younger patients, and higher tumor TCR diversity was associated with shorter overall and disease-free survival.

RNA was isolated from bulk unsorted tissue, and RNA quality was assessed with a NanoDrop ND-1000 and an Agilent 2100. For the normal lung samples, distant non-tumor tissue was collected more than 3 cm away from the tumor edge. The donors were newly diagnosed lung cancer patients admitted for thoracic surgery in China from August to November 2014 who had not received prior chemotherapy. The study excluded patients who had received radiotherapy or chemotherapy before or who had another cancer at the same time. Pieces of surgical tissue measuring roughly 1-2 cm3 were kept in RNAlater solution and stored at -80 degrees C until use. The library came from multiplex PCR. TCRdb shows the sequencer as Illumina HiSeq 2500. Following protocols modified from ARM-PCR, the researchers constructed TCRbeta libraries through three rounds of nested PCR with primers (Table S4). Before sequencing, PCR products of 200-500 bp were cut from the gel and purified using the QIAquick gel extraction kit. Per the source publication's procedure: Trimmomatic was used to clean the reads, FLASH merged the cleaned reads into complete CDR3 sequences, and MiTCR assigned the sequences to V(D)J germline segments. Clonal diversity was computed as the inverse Simpson's index with VDJtools. Productive reads were defined as in-frame sequences without a premature stop codon. TCRdb reworked the public reads: Q25 trimming with fastp, MiXCR clone assembly, productive beta chains retained. Identical CDR3 protein sequences are pooled into one entry, listed with their most common genes and DNA. TCRdb, rather than the study authors, made the V and J calls. The sample table contains 65,000 to 85,000 distinct CDR3 sequences; only one count was recorded for approximately 73% of them. Clones ranked in the top ten supply 35% to 55% of the sample.

The CDR3 runs 16 amino acids, cysteine and phenylalanine included. Just the 48-base CDR3 DNA is kept, in frame starting at base 1. CDR1 and CDR2 are read off the germline V gene as MNHEY and SVGAGI. This clonotype was sampled from a man aged 60-69 years with non-small cell lung cancer. Input material: distant non-tumor lung tissue. The sequence joins TRBV6-5 to TRBJ1-5; a confident D gene designation cannot be given. The CDR3 is CASTYSAVTRDQPQHF. Here is the DNA: TGTGCCAGCACTTACTCCGCAGTAACCCGAGACCAGCCCCAGCATTTT.